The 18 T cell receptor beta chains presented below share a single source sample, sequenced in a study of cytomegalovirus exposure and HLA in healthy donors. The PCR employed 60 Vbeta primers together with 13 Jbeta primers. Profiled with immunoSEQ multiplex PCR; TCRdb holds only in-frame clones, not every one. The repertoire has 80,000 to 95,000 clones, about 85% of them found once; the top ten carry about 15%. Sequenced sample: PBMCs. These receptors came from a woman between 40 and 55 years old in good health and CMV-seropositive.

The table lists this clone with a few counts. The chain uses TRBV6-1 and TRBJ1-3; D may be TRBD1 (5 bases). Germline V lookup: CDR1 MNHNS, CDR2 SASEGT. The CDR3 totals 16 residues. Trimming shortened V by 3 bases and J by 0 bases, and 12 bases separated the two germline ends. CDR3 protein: CASSELTGYSGNTIYF. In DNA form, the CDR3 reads TGTGCCAGCAGTGAGCTAACAGGTTACTCTGGAAACACCATATATTTT.

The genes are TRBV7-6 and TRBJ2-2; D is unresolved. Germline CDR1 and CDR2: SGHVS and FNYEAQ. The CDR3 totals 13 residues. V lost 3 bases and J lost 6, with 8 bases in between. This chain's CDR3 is CASSLAESGELFF. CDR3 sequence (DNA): TGTGCCAGCAGCTTGGCTGAATCCGGGGAGCTGTTTTTT.

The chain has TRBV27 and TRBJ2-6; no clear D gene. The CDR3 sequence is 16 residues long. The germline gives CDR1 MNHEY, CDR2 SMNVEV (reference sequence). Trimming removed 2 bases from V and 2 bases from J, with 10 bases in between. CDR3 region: CASSLVSPAGANVLTF. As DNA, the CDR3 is TGTGCCAGCAGTTTAGTGTCTCCCGCTGGGGCCAACGTCCTGACTTTC.

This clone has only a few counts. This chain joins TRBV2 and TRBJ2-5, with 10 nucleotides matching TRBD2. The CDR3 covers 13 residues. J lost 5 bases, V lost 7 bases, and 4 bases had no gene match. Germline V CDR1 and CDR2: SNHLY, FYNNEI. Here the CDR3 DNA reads TGTGCCAGCACTAGCGGGAGAGGGGAGACCCAGTACTTC. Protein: CASTSGRGETQYF.

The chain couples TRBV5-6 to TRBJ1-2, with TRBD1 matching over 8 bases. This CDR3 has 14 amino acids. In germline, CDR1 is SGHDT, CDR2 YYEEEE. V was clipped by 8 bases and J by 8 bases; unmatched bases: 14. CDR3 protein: CASLDREGVLGYTF. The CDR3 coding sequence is TGTGCCAGTCTGGACAGGGAAGGAGTATTGGGCTACACCTTC.

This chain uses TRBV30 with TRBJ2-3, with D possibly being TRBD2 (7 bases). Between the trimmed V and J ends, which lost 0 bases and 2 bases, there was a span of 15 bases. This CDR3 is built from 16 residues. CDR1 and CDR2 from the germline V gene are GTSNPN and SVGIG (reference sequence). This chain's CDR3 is CAWSVSGGPLTDTQYF. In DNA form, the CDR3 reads TGTGCCTGGAGTGTTTCGGGGGGCCCTCTCACAGATACGCAGTATTTT.

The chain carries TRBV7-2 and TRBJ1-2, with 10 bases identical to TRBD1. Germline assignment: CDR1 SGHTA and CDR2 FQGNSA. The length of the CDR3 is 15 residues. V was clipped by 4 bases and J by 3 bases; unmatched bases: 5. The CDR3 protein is CASSSWDRGYYGYTF. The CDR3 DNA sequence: TGTGCCAGCAGCTCCTGGGACAGGGGATACTATGGCTACACCTTC.

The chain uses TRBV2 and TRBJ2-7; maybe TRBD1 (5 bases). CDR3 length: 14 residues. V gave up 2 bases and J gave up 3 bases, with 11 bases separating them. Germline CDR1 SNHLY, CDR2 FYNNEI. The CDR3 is CASSEQGAGYEQYF. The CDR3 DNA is TGTGCCAGCAGTGAACAAGGGGCAGGCTACGAGCAGTACTTC.

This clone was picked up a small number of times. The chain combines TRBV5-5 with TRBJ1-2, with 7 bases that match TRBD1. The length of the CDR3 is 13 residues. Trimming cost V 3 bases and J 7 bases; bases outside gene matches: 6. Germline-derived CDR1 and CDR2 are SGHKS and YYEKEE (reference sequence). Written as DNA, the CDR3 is TGTGCCAGCAGCTCAACAGGGGCGGGTGGCTACACCTTC. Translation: CASSSTGAGGYTF. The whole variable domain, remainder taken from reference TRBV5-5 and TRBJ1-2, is DAGVTQSPTHLIKTRGQQVTLRCSPISGHKSVSWYQQVLGQGPQFIFQYYEKEERGRGNFPDRFSARQFPNYSSELNVNALLLGDSALYLCASSSTGAGGYTFGSGTRLTVV.

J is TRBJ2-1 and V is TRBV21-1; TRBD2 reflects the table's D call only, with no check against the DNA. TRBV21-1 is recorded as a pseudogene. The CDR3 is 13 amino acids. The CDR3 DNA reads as TGTGCCAGCTATCCCTACGCCGGGAGGGCCCCGTTCTTC. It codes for CASYPYAGRAPFF.

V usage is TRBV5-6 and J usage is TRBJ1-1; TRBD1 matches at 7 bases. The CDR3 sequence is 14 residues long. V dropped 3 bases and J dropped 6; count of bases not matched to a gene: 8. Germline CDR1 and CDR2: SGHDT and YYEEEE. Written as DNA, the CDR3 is TGTGCCAGCAGCTCGATCCGGGACAGCGCTGAAGCTTTCTTT. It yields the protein CASSSIRDSAEAFF.

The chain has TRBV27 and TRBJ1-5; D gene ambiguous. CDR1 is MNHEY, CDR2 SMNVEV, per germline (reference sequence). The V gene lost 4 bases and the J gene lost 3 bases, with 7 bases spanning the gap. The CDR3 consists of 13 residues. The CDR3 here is CASSSRNNQPQHF. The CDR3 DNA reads TGTGCCAGCAGTTCCCGTAACAATCAGCCCCAGCATTTT.

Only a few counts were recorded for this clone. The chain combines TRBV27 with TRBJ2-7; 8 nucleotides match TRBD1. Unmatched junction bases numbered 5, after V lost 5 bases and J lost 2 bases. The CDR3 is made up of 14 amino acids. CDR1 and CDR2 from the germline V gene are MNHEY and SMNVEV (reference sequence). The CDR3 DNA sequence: TGTGCCAGCAGTCCCGGACAGGGCCCCTACGAGCAGTACTTC. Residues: CASSPGQGPYEQYF.

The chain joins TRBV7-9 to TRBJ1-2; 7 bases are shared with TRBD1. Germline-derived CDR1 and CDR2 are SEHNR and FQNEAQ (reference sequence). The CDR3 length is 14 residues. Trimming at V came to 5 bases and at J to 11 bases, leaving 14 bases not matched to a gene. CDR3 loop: CASSAWNRGERYTF. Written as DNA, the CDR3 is TGTGCCAGCAGCGCTTGGAACAGGGGTGAAAGGTACACCTTC.

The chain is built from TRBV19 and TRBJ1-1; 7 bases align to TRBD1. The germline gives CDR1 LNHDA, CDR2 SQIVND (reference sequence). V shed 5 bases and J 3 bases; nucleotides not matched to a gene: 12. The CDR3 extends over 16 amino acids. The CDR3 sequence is CASSPPGQRTDTEAFF. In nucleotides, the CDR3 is TGTGCCAGTAGTCCGCCGGGACAGCGGACGGACACTGAAGCTTTCTTT.

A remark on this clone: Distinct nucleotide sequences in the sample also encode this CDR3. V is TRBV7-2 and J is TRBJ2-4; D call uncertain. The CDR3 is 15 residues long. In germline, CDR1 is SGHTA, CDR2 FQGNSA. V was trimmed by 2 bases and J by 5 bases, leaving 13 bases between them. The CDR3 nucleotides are TGTGCCAGCAGCTTAAGCCTAGTTGGAGAAAACATTCAGTACTTC. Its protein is CASSLSLVGENIQYF.

CDR3 protein: CAWSATGNTEAFF. CDR3 DNA sequence: TGTGCCTGGAGTGCGACTGGGAACACTGAAGCTTTCTTT. This sequence joins TRBV30 and TRBJ1-1; the D is unclear. The CDR3 covers 13 residues. Trimming cost V 1 base and J 1 base, with 7 bases left between them. Per germline, CDR1 GTSNPN and CDR2 SVGIG (reference sequence).

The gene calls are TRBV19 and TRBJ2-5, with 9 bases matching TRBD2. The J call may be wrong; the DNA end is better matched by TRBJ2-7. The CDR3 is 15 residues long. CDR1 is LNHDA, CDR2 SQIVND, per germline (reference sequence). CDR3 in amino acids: CASSQRTSAFYEQYF. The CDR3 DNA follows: TGTGCCAGTAGTCAACGGACTAGCGCATTCTACGAGCAGTACTTC.